The source of this T cell receptor (beta chain) is a study of blood T cell repertoires in COVID-19. Categorization into cohorts depended on clinical history that participants reported. This clone appeared once. Germline-derived CDR1 and CDR2 are SGHTA and FQGNSA. Unmatched junction bases numbered 14, after V lost 2 bases and J lost 0 bases. The CDR3 contains 19 residues. The method was immunoSEQ multiplex PCR; TCRdb's version includes in-frame clones alone and lacks a portion of them. The table includes about 400,000 clones, around nine tenths detected once. The receptor comes from a woman aged 25 to 39 who had recovered from COVID-19. Sequencing was done on a sample of PBMCs or T cells enriched from blood (not recorded which). The chain joins TRBV7-2 to TRBJ2-3, with 7 bases identical to TRBD2. The CDR3: CASSLTPPVGGSSTDTQYF. The CDR3 DNA is TGTGCCAGCAGCTTAACCCCCCCGGTCGGGGGGTCTAGCACAGATACGCAGTATTTT.